The clone carrying this T cell receptor (beta chain) was seen once. This specimen comes from a study of blood T cell repertoires in COVID-19. This CDR3 comprises 17 residues. The V gene's germline CDR1 is MNHNS and CDR2 SASEGT. The trim removed 4 bases at V and 1 base at J, leaving 9 bases unmatched. Sequenced by immunoSEQ multiplex PCR; TCRdb stores in-frame clones only, minus some. This table has 120,000 to 150,000 clones, over 60% appearing once. V is TRBV6-1 and J is TRBJ2-1, with 8 bases lining up with TRBD2. This sequence was found in an elderly man with acute or convalescent COVID-19. Input material: peripheral blood. CDR3 in amino acids: CASSASSGGGSYNEQFF. The DNA of the CDR3 is TGTGCCAGCAGTGCTTCAAGCGGGGGCGGGTCCTACAATGAGCAGTTCTTC.